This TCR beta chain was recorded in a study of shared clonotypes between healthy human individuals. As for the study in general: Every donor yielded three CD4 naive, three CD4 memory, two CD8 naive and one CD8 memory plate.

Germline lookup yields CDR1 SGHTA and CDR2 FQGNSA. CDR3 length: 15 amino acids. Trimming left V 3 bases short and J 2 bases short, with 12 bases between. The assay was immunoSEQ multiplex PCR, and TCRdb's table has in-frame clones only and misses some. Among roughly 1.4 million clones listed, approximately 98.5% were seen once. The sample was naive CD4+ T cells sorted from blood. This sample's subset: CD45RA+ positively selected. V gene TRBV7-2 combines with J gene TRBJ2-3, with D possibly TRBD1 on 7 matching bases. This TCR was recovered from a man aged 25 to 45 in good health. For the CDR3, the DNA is TGTGCCAGCAGCTTGCGACAGGGACTCACAGATACGCAGTATTTT. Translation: CASSLRQGLTDTQYF.